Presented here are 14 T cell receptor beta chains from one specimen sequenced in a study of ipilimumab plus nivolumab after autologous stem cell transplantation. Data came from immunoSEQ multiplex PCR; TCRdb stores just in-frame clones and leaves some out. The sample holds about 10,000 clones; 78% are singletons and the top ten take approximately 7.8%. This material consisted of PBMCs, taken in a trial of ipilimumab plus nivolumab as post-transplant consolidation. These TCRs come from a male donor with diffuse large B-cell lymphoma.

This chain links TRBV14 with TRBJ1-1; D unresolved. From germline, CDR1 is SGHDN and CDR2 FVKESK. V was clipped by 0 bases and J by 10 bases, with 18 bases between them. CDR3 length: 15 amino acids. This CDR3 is CASSQDSRLESRAFF. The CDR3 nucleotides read TGTGCCAGCAGCCAAGATAGCCGCCTAGAAAGTAGAGCTTTCTTT.

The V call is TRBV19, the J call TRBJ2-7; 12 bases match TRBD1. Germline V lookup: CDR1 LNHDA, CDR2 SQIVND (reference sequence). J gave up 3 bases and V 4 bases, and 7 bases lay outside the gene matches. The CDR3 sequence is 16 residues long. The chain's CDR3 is CASSTPGQGALYEQYF. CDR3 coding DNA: TGTGCCAGTAGTACCCCGGGACAGGGGGCCCTCTACGAGCAGTACTTC.

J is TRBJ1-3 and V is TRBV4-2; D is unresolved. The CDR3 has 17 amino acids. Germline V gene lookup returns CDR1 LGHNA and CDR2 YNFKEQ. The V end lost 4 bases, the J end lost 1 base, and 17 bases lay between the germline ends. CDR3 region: CASSRAGDLYSGNTIYF. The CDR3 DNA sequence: TGTGCCAGCAGCCGGGCCGGGGATCTATATTCTGGAAACACCATATATTTT.

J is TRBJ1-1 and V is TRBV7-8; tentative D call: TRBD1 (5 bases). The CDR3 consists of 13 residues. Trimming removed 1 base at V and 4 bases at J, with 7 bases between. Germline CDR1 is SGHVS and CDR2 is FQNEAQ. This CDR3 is CASSLDGGTEAFF. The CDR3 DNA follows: TGTGCCAGCAGCTTAGATGGGGGCACTGAAGCTTTCTTT.

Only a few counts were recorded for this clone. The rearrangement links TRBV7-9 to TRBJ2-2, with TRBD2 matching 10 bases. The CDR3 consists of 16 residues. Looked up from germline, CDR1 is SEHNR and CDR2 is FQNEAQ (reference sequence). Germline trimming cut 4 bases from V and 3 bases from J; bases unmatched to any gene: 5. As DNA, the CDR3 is TGTGCCAGCAGCTCTCCCAGCGGGGGGGACACCGGGGAGCTGTTTTTT. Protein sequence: CASSSPSGGDTGELFF.

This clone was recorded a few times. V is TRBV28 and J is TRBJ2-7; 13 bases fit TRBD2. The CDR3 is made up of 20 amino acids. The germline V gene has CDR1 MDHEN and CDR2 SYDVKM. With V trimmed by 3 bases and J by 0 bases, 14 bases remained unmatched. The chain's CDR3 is CASSFPTIGTSGAPSYEQYF. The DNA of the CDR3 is TGTGCCAGCAGTTTCCCGACTATTGGGACTAGCGGGGCTCCCTCCTACGAGCAGTACTTC.

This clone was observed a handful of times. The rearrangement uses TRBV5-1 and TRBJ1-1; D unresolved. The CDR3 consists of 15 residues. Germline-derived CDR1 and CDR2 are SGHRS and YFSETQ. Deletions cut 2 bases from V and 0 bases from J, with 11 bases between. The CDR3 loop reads CASSLIETMNTEAFF. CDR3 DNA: TGCGCCAGCAGCTTAATAGAGACAATGAACACTGAAGCTTTCTTT.

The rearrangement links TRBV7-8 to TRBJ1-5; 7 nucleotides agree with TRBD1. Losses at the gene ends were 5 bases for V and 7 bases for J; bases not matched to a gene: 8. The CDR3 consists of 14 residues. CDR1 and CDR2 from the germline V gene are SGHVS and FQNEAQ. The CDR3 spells CASSTDRVEQPQHF. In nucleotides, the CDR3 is TGTGCCAGCAGCACCGACAGGGTGGAACAGCCCCAGCATTTT.

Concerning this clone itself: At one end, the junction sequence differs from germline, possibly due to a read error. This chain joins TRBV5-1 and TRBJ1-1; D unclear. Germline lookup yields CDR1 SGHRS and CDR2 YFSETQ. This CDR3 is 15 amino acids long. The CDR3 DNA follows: TGCGCCAGCAGCCCGGAGGCGACCCGTAGGAAGGTGACCTCCTTT. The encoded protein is CASSPEATRRKVTSF.

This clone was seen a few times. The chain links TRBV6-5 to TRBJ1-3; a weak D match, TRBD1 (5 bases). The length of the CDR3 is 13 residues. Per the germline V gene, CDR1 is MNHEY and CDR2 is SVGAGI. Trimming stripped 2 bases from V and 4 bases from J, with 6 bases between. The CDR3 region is CASSYRGGNTIYF. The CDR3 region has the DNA TGTGCCAGCAGTTACAGGGGCGGAAACACCATATATTTT.

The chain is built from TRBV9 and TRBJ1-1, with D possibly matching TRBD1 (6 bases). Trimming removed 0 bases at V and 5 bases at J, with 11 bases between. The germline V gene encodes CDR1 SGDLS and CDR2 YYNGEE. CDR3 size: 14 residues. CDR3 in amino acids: CASSVGGGRTEAFF. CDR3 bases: TGTGCCAGCAGCGTAGGAGGGGGAAGGACTGAAGCTTTCTTT.

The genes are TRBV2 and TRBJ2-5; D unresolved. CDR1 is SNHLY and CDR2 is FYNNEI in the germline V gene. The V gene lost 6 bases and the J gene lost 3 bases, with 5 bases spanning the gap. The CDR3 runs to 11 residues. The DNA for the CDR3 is TGTGCCAGCAGAGGCGAAGAGACCCAGTACTTC. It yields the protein CASRGEETQYF.

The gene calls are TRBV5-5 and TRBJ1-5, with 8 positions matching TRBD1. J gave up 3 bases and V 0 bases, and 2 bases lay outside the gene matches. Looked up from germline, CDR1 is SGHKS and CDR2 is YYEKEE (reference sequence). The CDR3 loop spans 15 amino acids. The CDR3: CASSLGDRFNQPQHF. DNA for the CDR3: TGTGCCAGCAGCTTGGGGGACAGGTTCAATCAGCCCCAGCATTTT.

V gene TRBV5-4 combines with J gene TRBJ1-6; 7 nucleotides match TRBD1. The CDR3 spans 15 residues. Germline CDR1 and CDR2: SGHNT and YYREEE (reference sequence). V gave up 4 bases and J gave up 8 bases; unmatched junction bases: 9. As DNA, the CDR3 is TGTGCCAGCAGCCCTAATAGGGGGCTGGATTCACCCCTCCACTTT. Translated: CASSPNRGLDSPLHF.